This entry lists 27 T cell receptor beta chains sequenced from one sample in a study of T cell repertoires in aging, cancer and after chemotherapy. A mixed TRB-A/B primer pool amplified rearranged TRB by multiplex touch-down PCR. TCRdb recomputed calls from the multiplex PCR reads with MiXCR, one row per CDR3 protein. The data hold under 8,000 distinct CDR3 sequences, with 53% observed a single time. Peripheral blood genomic DNA, not sorted cells or RNA, was the template. The sequenced sample was blood. The receptors derive from a human donor with a solid tumor.

The CDR3 DNA is TGTGCCAGCAGCCCCGGACAGGGGGCGGTTTATAGCAATCAGCCCCAGCATTTT. It is translated as CASSPGQGAVYSNQPQHF. V is TRBV7-2 and J is TRBJ1-5; TRBD1 matches 11 bases. This CDR3 contains 18 residues. Germline CDR1 is SGHTA and CDR2 is FQGNSA. J lost 0 bases, V lost 5 bases, and 9 bases had no gene match.

This chain connects TRBV5-6 to TRBJ2-5; D gene unclear. The V gene's germline CDR1 is SGHDT and CDR2 YYEEEE. This CDR3 has 14 amino acids. Trimming left V 0 bases short and J 4 bases short, with 10 bases between. The CDR3 DNA reads as TGTGCCAGCAGCTTGGGCGAAAGGCTAGAGACCCAGTACTTC. This gives the protein CASSLGERLETQYF.

This sequence joins TRBV5-1 and TRBJ2-5, with 13 bases identical to TRBD2. CDR3 length: 15 amino acids. V dropped 4 bases and J dropped 2; count of bases not matched to a gene: 2. Germline V gives CDR1 SGHRS, CDR2 YFSETQ. The CDR3 bases are TGCGCCAGCAGCCCGGGACTAGCGGGGCAAGAGACCCAGTACTTC. Its protein is CASSPGLAGQETQYF.

The chain couples TRBV5-5 to TRBJ1-1, with D unresolved. The germline CDR1 and CDR2 sequences are SGHKS and YYEKEE (reference sequence). The CDR3 loop spans 14 amino acids. V lost 6 bases and J 8 bases, leaving 20 bases between the germline ends. CDR3 DNA sequence: TGTGCCAGCATCTCCCTCATCGAGGTAGTGGAAGCTTTCTTT. It yields the protein CASISLIEVVEAFF.

This clonotype was picked up one time. The CDR3 DNA sequence: TGTGCCAGCAGCCCCGGCGGAGGCCCCGGAAACACCATATATTTT. Translated: CASSPGGGPGNTIYF. V gene TRBV5-4 combines with J gene TRBJ1-3; no reliable D call. This CDR3 has 15 amino acids. Trimming removed 4 bases at V and 4 bases at J, with 15 bases between. Germline lookup yields CDR1 SGHNT and CDR2 YYREEE (reference sequence).

Regarding this clonotype: It may be a read error: a sequence one base away is much more abundant. The rearrangement joins TRBV29-1 to TRBJ1-2, with D unclear. The CDR3 consists of 11 residues. V was clipped by 5 bases and J by 10 bases, with 14 bases between them. The germline gives CDR1 SQVTM, CDR2 ANQGSEA. Here the CDR3 reads CSVKVGNVYTF. Here the CDR3 DNA reads TGCAGCGTTAAGGTCGGGAACGTCTACACCTTC. The variable domain in full, with the rest retrieved from reference TRBV29-1 and TRBJ1-2, is SAVISQKPSRDICQRGTSLTIQCQVDSQVTMMFWYRQQPGQSLTLIATANQGSEATYESGFVIDKFPISRPNLTFSTLTVSNMSPEDSSIYLCSVKVGNVYTFGSGTRLTVV.

CDR3 in DNA: TGTGCCAGCTCAAGTTACGGTAAAGAGACCCAGTACTTC. This encodes CASSSYGKETQYF. The J gene is TRBJ2-5, the V gene TRBV18, with D unclear. Germline V gene data show CDR1 as KGHSH and CDR2 as LQKENI. V lost 5 bases and J 3 bases, leaving 10 bases between the germline ends. The CDR3 covers 13 residues.

This clonotype appeared a few times. V and J are TRBV10-3 and TRBJ2-7, with TRBD2 as a possible D gene (6 bases). V was trimmed by 4 bases and J by 4 bases, leaving 11 bases between them. The CDR3 is 13 residues long. Looked up from germline, CDR1 is ENHRY and CDR2 is SYGVKD. CDR3 residues: CAISGGDGYEQYF. The CDR3 DNA follows: TGTGCCATCAGTGGGGGGGACGGTTACGAGCAGTACTTC.

The rearrangement uses TRBV19 and TRBJ2-5; D remains unclear. V shed 2 bases and J shed 0 bases, with 7 bases lying between them. This CDR3 comprises 14 residues. Germline V gene lookup returns CDR1 LNHDA and CDR2 SQIVND (reference sequence). The chain's CDR3 is CASSIRGYQETQYF. The CDR3 DNA is TGTGCCAGTAGTATACGCGGTTACCAAGAGACCCAGTACTTC.

This clonotype has more than one count but fewer than ten. The gene calls are TRBV6-1 and TRBJ2-1, with TRBD2 identical over 8 bases. CDR3 length: 16 residues. Germline CDR1 is MNHNS and CDR2 is SASEGT. J lost 6 bases, V lost 6 bases, and 13 bases had no gene match. In DNA, the CDR3 is TGTGCCAGCAGCAACCACGGACGGGAGGGCCGCAATGAGCAGTTCTTC. Translation: CASSNHGREGRNEQFF.

The chain employs TRBV18 and TRBJ2-6; D remains unclear. This CDR3 has 14 residues. The V gene's germline CDR1 is KGHSH and CDR2 LQKENI. The V end was cut by 3 bases, the J end by 0 bases, with 3 bases between. CDR3 sequence: CASSPSSGANVLTF. CDR3 nucleotides: TGTGCCAGCTCACCCTCCTCTGGGGCCAACGTCCTGACTTTC. The entire variable domain, with the rest obtained from reference TRBV18 and TRBJ2-6, is as follows: NAGVMQNPRHLVRRRGQEARLRCSPMKGHSHVYWYRQLPEEGLKFMVYLQKENIIDESGMPKERFSAEFPKEGPSILRIQQVVRGDSAAYFCASSPSSGANVLTFGAGSRLTVL.

The rearrangement joins TRBV12-3 or TRBV12-4 to TRBJ1-2, with D possibly TRBD1 on 5 matching bases. Trimming took off 5 bases at V and 8 bases at J, with 30 bases between the two ends. The CDR3 has 18 residues. Here the CDR3 reads CASSAMAGVGAPSGGYTF. CDR3 sequence (DNA): TGTGCCAGCAGTGCCATGGCGGGGGTAGGAGCCCCGTCGGGCGGCTACACCTTC.

The chain uses TRBV19 and TRBJ2-7; tentatively, D is TRBD1 (6 bases). Per the germline V gene, CDR1 is LNHDA and CDR2 is SQIVND (reference sequence). The CDR3 contains 14 residues. Trimming pared 8 bases from V and 6 bases from J, leaving 20 bases between. The CDR3 protein is CASAGTNHVGEQYF. The CDR3 bases are TGTGCCAGTGCCGGGACAAACCACGTAGGCGAGCAGTACTTC.

The chain has TRBV6-6 and TRBJ1-2; D is uncertain. The CDR3 length is 13 residues. Trimming shortened V by 7 bases and J by 8 bases, and 17 bases separated the two germline ends. Germline V gives CDR1 MNHNY, CDR2 SVGAGI (reference sequence). CDR3 nucleotides: TGTGCCAGCAATCTAGCGGGTTCTGGGGGCTACACCTTC. This codes for CASNLAGSGGYTF.

This clonotype was observed a few times. The chain combines TRBV12-3 or TRBV12-4 with TRBJ1-2; TRBD1 matches 11 bases. V gave up 5 bases and J gave up 8 bases; unmatched junction bases: 7. This CDR3 has 14 residues. The CDR3 DNA reads TGTGCCAGCAGTCCAGGACAGGGGGCGCGAGGCTACACCTTC. It translates to CASSPGQGARGYTF.

The chain carries TRBV5-6 and TRBJ2-7; TRBD1 aligns across 11 bases. Germline trimming cut 4 bases from V and 5 bases from J; bases unmatched to any gene: 11. CDR3 length: 16 amino acids. Germline V lookup: CDR1 SGHDT, CDR2 YYEEEE. The CDR3 DNA follows: TGTGCCAGCAGCGGCACGGGACAGGGGGTCGAGGACGAGCAGTACTTC. As protein: CASSGTGQGVEDEQYF.

This clonotype has a handful of counts. V and J are TRBV29-1 and TRBJ2-2; D possibly matches TRBD1 or TRBD2 (6 bases each). The CDR3 is 14 amino acids. Trimming cost V 5 bases and J 0 bases, with 10 bases left between them. Germline loops: CDR1 SQVTM, CDR2 ANQGSEA. DNA for the CDR3: TGCAGCGTTAGGGGGGTTACGAACACCGGGGAGCTGTTTTTT. As protein: CSVRGVTNTGELFF.

A few counts support this clonotype. J is TRBJ1-5 and V is TRBV6-1; a weak D match, TRBD1 (6 bases). CDR3 size: 15 residues. CDR1 MNHNS and CDR2 SASEGT come from the germline V gene. V was cut by 3 bases and J by 3 bases, with 12 bases left in between. The CDR3 loop reads CASSDPGAFNQPQHF. The DNA for the CDR3 is TGTGCCAGCAGTGATCCGGGGGCGTTCAATCAGCCCCAGCATTTT.

This clonotype was seen a handful of times. The V gene is TRBV27, the J gene TRBJ1-1, with 8 positions matching TRBD1. CDR3 length: 13 residues. The trim removed 10 bases at V and 1 base at J, leaving 5 bases unmatched. Germline lookup yields CDR1 MNHEY and CDR2 SMNVEV (reference sequence). The CDR3 sequence is CATRGRGNTEAFF. The CDR3 DNA is TGTGCCACCAGGGGGCGCGGGAACACTGAAGCTTTCTTT.

Here the CDR3 DNA reads TGCGCCAGCAGTGTGCAGGGTTTTGGTGGAAACACCATATATTTT. It translates to CASSVQGFGGNTIYF. The rearrangement joins TRBV10-2 to TRBJ1-3; a weak D match, TRBD1 (5 bases). CDR3 size: 15 residues. Germline assignment: CDR1 WSHSY and CDR2 SAAADI. V dropped 4 bases and J dropped 3 bases, with 13 bases sitting between them.

This clonotype has only a few counts. This chain links TRBV19 with TRBJ1-2; the D is unclear. The CDR3 extends over 13 amino acids. Germline V gene sequence: CDR1 LNHDA, CDR2 SQIVND (reference sequence). With 5 bases removed from V and 1 base from J, the gap between germline ends came to 8 bases. The CDR3 DNA sequence: TGTGCCAGTAGTTTGGGAGTTAACTATGGCTACACCTTC. Translation: CASSLGVNYGYTF.

A few counts support this clonotype. This rearrangement joins TRBV12-3 or TRBV12-4 to TRBJ2-2, with TRBD1 as a possible D gene (5 bases). Trimming took off 5 bases at V and 6 bases at J, with 13 bases between the two ends. CDR3 length: 14 residues. The CDR3 DNA is TGTGCCAGCAGTGAGAGCCCAGGGCCCGGGGAGCTGTTTTTT. Translating it yields CASSESPGPGELFF.

The rearrangement joins TRBV29-1 to TRBJ2-2; 8 nucleotides line up with TRBD2. Unmatched junction bases numbered 7, after V lost 5 bases and J lost 5 bases. CDR3 length: 14 residues. Per the germline V gene, CDR1 is SQVTM and CDR2 is ANQGSEA. CDR3 protein: CSVMGAGGTGELFF. CDR3 bases: TGCAGCGTTATGGGGGCGGGAGGAACCGGGGAGCTGTTTTTT.

Concerning this clonotype itself: One end of the junction fails to match germline, which may point to a read error. This chain joins TRBV7-3 and TRBJ2-1; the D gene is possibly TRBD1 (6 bases). The CDR3 runs to 13 residues. Germline V gene lookup returns CDR1 SGHTA and CDR2 FQGTGA. The CDR3 coding sequence is TGTGGCAGCAGCGTATTGACAGGAGCTGAGCAGTTCTTC. As protein: CGSSVLTGAEQFF.

The V gene is TRBV25-1, the J gene TRBJ1-2; D uncertain. This CDR3 comprises 15 residues. Between the trimmed V and J ends, which lost 0 bases and 4 bases, there was a span of 12 bases. Germline lookup yields CDR1 MGHDK and CDR2 SYGVNS. Written as DNA, the CDR3 is TGTGCCAGCAGTGAATATTATCCTTCCAGCTATGGCTACACCTTC. Translating it yields CASSEYYPSSYGYTF.

This clonotype showed up just a few times. The rearrangement uses TRBV15 and TRBJ1-4, with D unresolved. The CDR3 sequence is 15 residues long. The germline V and J ends were trimmed by 1 base and 4 bases, with 10 bases remaining between them. The germline CDR1 and CDR2 sequences are LNHNV and YYDKDF (reference sequence). CDR3 sequence: CATSRAGPINEKLFF. DNA for the CDR3: TGTGCCACCAGCAGAGCGGGTCCAATTAATGAAAAACTGTTTTTT. Full variable domain (missing parts from reference TRBV15 and TRBJ1-4): DAMVIQNPRYQVTQFGKPVTLSCSQTLNHNVMYWYQQKSSQAPKLLFHYYDKDFNNEADTPDNFQSRRPNTSFCFLDIRSPGLGDTAMYLCATSRAGPINEKLFFGSGTQLSVL.

The rearrangement uses TRBV6-5 and TRBJ2-7, with unresolved D. Deletions cut 6 bases from V and 0 bases from J, with 12 bases between. This CDR3 spans 14 amino acids. Germline V gene data show CDR1 as MNHEY and CDR2 as SVGAGI. Here the CDR3 DNA reads TGTGCCAGCAGCTATCCTCCGCGCTCCTACGAGCAGTACTTC. It is translated as CASSYPPRSYEQYF.